The 25 T cell receptor beta chains below were found in one sample sequenced in a study of blood T cell repertoires in COVID-19. Clones were sequenced by immunoSEQ multiplex PCR, and TCRdb holds only the in-frame ones, with some missing. Of 350,000 to 400,000 clones listed, around 92% are singletons. Input material: PBMCs or T cells enriched from blood (not recorded which). These receptors all come from a woman aged 25 to 45 who had recovered from COVID-19.

J is TRBJ1-2 and V is TRBV30; 8 bases align to TRBD1. Trimming removed 0 bases from V and 13 bases from J; junction bases left unmatched: 10. The CDR3 totals 13 residues. Germline CDR1 and CDR2: GTSNPN and SVGIG (reference sequence). CDR3 sequence (DNA): TGTGCCTGGAGTGTTTTAACAGGGGGAGTCTTCACCTTC. This codes for CAWSVLTGGVFTF.

V usage is TRBV12-5 and J usage is TRBJ1-5; TRBD1 is a possible D gene (5 bases). Trimming left V 3 bases short and J 4 bases short, with 7 bases between. Per germline, CDR1 LGHNT and CDR2 FRNRAP. The CDR3 runs 13 residues. The CDR3 DNA is TGTGCTAGTGGTTTAGGGGTAAATCAGCCCCAGCATTTT. It encodes CASGLGVNQPQHF. The full variable domain, rest sourced from reference TRBV12-5 and TRBJ1-5, is DARVTQTPRHKVTEMGQEVTMRCQPILGHNTVFWYRQTMMQGLELLAYFRNRAPLDDSGMPKDRFSAEMPDATLATLKIQPSEPRDSAVYFCASGLGVNQPQHFGDGTRLSIL.

The genes are TRBV7-6 and TRBJ2-1; TRBD2 aligns across 7 bases. Germline V gene sequence: CDR1 SGHVS, CDR2 FNYEAQ. CDR3 size: 15 residues. J lost 2 bases, V lost 0 bases, and 1 base had no gene match. CDR3 DNA sequence: TGTGCCAGCAGCTTAGCGGGAGGGGCCTACAATGAGCAGTTCTTC. This codes for CASSLAGGAYNEQFF.

The chain combines TRBV14 with TRBJ1-6; 7 bases fit TRBD1. The germline V gene encodes CDR1 SGHDN and CDR2 FVKESK. Unmatched junction bases numbered 10, after V lost 4 bases and J lost 10 bases. The CDR3 covers 15 residues. CDR3 coding DNA: TGTGCCAGCAGCCCCAGGGACAGCCTTTGGTCACCCCTCCACTTT. It is translated as CASSPRDSLWSPLHF.

This CDR3 reads CAWLADRAFYEQYF. CDR3 nucleotides: TGTGCCTGGCTTGCGGACAGGGCCTTCTACGAGCAGTACTTC. This chain uses TRBV30 with TRBJ2-7; TRBD1 agrees at 8 bases. Losses at the gene ends were 5 bases for V and 3 bases for J; bases not matched to a gene: 9. Germline assignment: CDR1 GTSNPN and CDR2 SVGIG (reference sequence). This CDR3 spans 14 amino acids. Drawing the rest from reference TRBV30 and TRBJ2-7, the complete variable domain is SQTIHQWPATLVQPVGSPLSLECTVEGTSNPNLYWYRQAAGRGLQLLFYSVGIGQISSEVPQNLSASRPQDRQFILSSKKLLLSDSGFYLCAWLADRAFYEQYFGPGTRLTVT.

This sequence joins TRBV29-1 and TRBJ2-2; D is perhaps TRBD2 (5 bases). This CDR3 has 14 amino acids. Trimming cost V 4 bases and J 3 bases, with 12 bases left between them. CDR1 and CDR2 (germline): SQVTM, ANQGSEA. The DNA of the CDR3 is TGCAGCGTTGTTACTGGGAGAGACACCGGGGAGCTGTTTTTT. It encodes CSVVTGRDTGELFF.

CDR3 sequence: CASSSGLQETQYF. As DNA, the CDR3 is TGTGCCAGCAGCTCGGGACTACAAGAGACCCAGTACTTC. The V call is TRBV3-1 (or the pseudogene TRBV3-2), the J call TRBJ2-5, with TRBD2 matching 7 bases. The J segment lost 2 bases and the V segment lost 5 bases, leaving 2 bases of the junction unmatched. Germline V CDR1 and CDR2: LGHDT, YNNKEL (reference sequence). This CDR3 has 13 residues.

This clone was picked up a small number of times. The chain is built from TRBV3-1 (or the pseudogene TRBV3-2) and TRBJ2-2, with D maybe TRBD1 (6 bases). With 2 bases removed from V and 5 bases from J, the gap between germline ends came to 12 bases. Germline CDR1 LGHDT, CDR2 YNNKEL (reference sequence). CDR3 length: 15 residues. CDR3 in DNA: TGTGCCAGCAGCCAACCCCGACAGGCGACCGGGGAGCTGTTTTTT. It yields the protein CASSQPRQATGELFF.

V usage is TRBV5-6 and J usage is TRBJ2-7; TRBD1 agrees at 11 bases. The CDR3 is 15 residues long. The V segment lost 4 bases and the J segment 4 bases; nucleotides outside the gene matches: 7. The germline V gene has CDR1 SGHDT and CDR2 YYEEEE. The CDR3 nucleotides are TGTGCCAGCAGCGGGACCGGGACAGGGGGTTACGAGCAGTACTTC. Encoded protein: CASSGTGTGGYEQYF.

V is TRBV25-1 and J is TRBJ1-4, with D possibly matching TRBD1 (6 bases). V was cut by 2 bases and J by 7 bases, with 20 bases left in between. Germline-derived CDR1 and CDR2 are MGHDK and SYGVNS. The CDR3 contains 17 residues. CDR3 in amino acids: CASSEIKDSDGTEKLFF. As DNA, the CDR3 is TGTGCCAGCAGTGAAATCAAGGACAGTGACGGTACTGAAAAACTGTTTTTT.

The chain combines TRBV3-1 (or the pseudogene TRBV3-2) with TRBJ1-3; no clear D. With 1 base removed from V and 11 bases from J, the gap between germline ends came to 6 bases. Germline CDR1 is LGHDT and CDR2 is YNNKEL (reference sequence). The CDR3 spans 11 residues. The CDR3 DNA reads as TGTGCCAGCAGCCAAGGAGAAGCCATATATTTT. It is translated as CASSQGEAIYF.

V is TRBV7-8 and J is TRBJ2-3, with 8 bases matching TRBD1. The CDR3 consists of 16 residues. CDR1 SGHVS and CDR2 FQNEAQ come from the germline V gene. V was pared by 4 bases and J by 2 bases, with 8 bases of the junction left unmatched. CDR3 nucleotides: TGTGCCAGCAGCTCTATGGACAGGGCTCCCACAGATACGCAGTATTTT. Translation gives CASSSMDRAPTDTQYF. The full variable domain, completed using reference TRBV7-8 and TRBJ2-3, is GAGVSQSPRYKVAKRGQDVALRCDPISGHVSLFWYQQALGQGPEFLTYFQNEAQLDKSGLPSDRFFAERPEGSVSTLKIQRTQQEDSAVYLCASSSMDRAPTDTQYFGPGTRLTVL.

The chain employs TRBV4-1 and TRBJ2-7; 9 bases fit TRBD2. This CDR3 has 15 residues. Germline CDR1 reads MGHRA; CDR2 reads YSYEKL. The junction had 6 bases not matched to a gene; V was cut back by 2 bases and J by 4 bases. CDR3 amino acids: CASSQIAGERYEQYF. CDR3 sequence (DNA): TGCGCCAGCAGCCAAATAGCGGGAGAGCGTTACGAGCAGTACTTC.

J is TRBJ1-2 and V is TRBV5-6; possible D gene TRBD1, 5 bases. Germline assignment: CDR1 SGHDT and CDR2 YYEEEE. The CDR3 has 13 residues. Trimming removed 0 bases from V and 2 bases from J, with 5 bases in between. CDR3 sequence (DNA): TGTGCCAGCAGCTTGGGACAGAACTATGGCTACACCTTC. This encodes CASSLGQNYGYTF. Filled out from reference TRBV5-6 and TRBJ1-2, the complete variable domain reads DAGVTQSPTHLIKTRGQQVTLRCSPKSGHDTVSWYQQALGQGPQFIFQYYEEEERQRGNFPDRFSGHQFPNYSSELNVNALLLGDSALYLCASSLGQNYGYTFGSGTRLTVV.

This clone was counted once. This rearrangement joins TRBV5-5 to TRBJ1-1; 9 bases agree with TRBD1. CDR3 length: 15 residues. V was clipped by 0 bases and J by 4 bases; unmatched bases: 4. Germline V CDR1 and CDR2: SGHKS, YYEKEE (reference sequence). This chain's CDR3 is CASSLEGTGSTEAFF. DNA of the CDR3: TGTGCCAGCAGCTTGGAAGGGACAGGGTCCACTGAAGCTTTCTTT.

This clone was found a few times. V usage is TRBV11-2 and J usage is TRBJ1-3; weak D call: TRBD1 (5 bases). CDR3 size: 15 residues. V was cut by 5 bases and J by 2 bases, with 13 bases left in between. Per germline, CDR1 SGHAT and CDR2 FQNNGV. This chain's CDR3 is CASSHLGGAGNTIYF. The CDR3 coding sequence is TGTGCCAGCAGCCACCTCGGAGGGGCTGGAAACACCATATATTTT.

The chain combines TRBV12-5 with TRBJ1-2, with D possibly matching TRBD1 (5 bases). This CDR3 region has 14 residues. V dropped 3 bases and J dropped 3 bases, with 11 bases sitting between them. CDR1 LGHNT and CDR2 FRNRAP come from the germline V gene. CDR3 protein: CASGFGDSYYGYTF. CDR3 coding DNA: TGTGCTAGTGGTTTTGGAGACAGCTACTATGGCTACACCTTC.

As for this clone: At the DNA level, this CDR3 is encoded by other sequences in the same sample as well. The chain recombines TRBV18 with TRBJ1-1; D gene unclear. Trimming removed 0 bases at V and 0 bases at J, with 11 bases between. This CDR3 spans 16 amino acids. CDR1 and CDR2 from the germline V gene are KGHSH and LQKENI. The CDR3 region is CASSPPAGVMNTEAFF. In DNA, the CDR3 is TGTGCCAGCTCACCACCGGCGGGAGTAATGAACACTGAAGCTTTCTTT.

The chain uses TRBV5-8 and TRBJ1-3; weak D call: TRBD1 (5 bases). There are 13 residues in the CDR3. Trimming took off 2 bases at V and 4 bases at J, with 7 bases between the two ends. Per the germline V gene, CDR1 is SGHTS and CDR2 is YDEGEE. CDR3 in DNA: TGTGCCAGCAGCTTCCCAGGGGGAAACACCATATATTTT. It yields the protein CASSFPGGNTIYF.

J is TRBJ2-1 and V is TRBV9, with 13 bases that match TRBD2. Germline loops: CDR1 SGDLS, CDR2 YYNGEE. Unmatched junction bases numbered 5, after V lost 0 bases and J lost 8 bases. The CDR3 has 16 amino acids. For the CDR3, the DNA is TGTGCCAGCAGCGTAGAAGGACTAGCGGGGGAGGATGAGCAGTTCTTC. Protein product: CASSVEGLAGEDEQFF.

The genes are TRBV7-2 and TRBJ1-1; the match to TRBD1 covers 9 bases. Per germline, CDR1 SGHTA and CDR2 FQGNSA. This CDR3 has 16 residues. V trimming: 0 bases; J trimming: 4 bases; junction bases outside the gene matches: 6. For the CDR3, the DNA is TGTGCCAGCAGCTTAGCTCCGACAGGGGGATTCACTGAAGCTTTCTTT. Translation gives CASSLAPTGGFTEAFF.

This clone has a handful of counts. This chain connects TRBV5-1 to TRBJ2-7; the match to TRBD1 covers 9 bases. J was trimmed by 4 bases and V by 8 bases; bases with no gene match: 10. This CDR3 region has 14 residues. Germline CDR1 is SGHRS and CDR2 is YFSETQ. CDR3 bases: TGCGCCAGTTCCCCGGGACAGGGTTTGTACGAGCAGTACTTC. It codes for CASSPGQGLYEQYF.

The CDR3 DNA sequence: TGTGCCAGCAGCCAAGTTGGGGGCAGAGACAATGAGCAGTTCTTC. Its protein is CASSQVGGRDNEQFF. The chain recombines TRBV3-1 (or the pseudogene TRBV3-2) with TRBJ2-1, with D possibly TRBD1 on 6 matching bases. Per the germline V gene, CDR1 is LGHDT and CDR2 is YNNKEL (reference sequence). V lost 1 base and J 5 bases, leaving 12 bases between the germline ends. The CDR3 length is 15 residues.

The chain uses TRBV12-5 and TRBJ2-7, with 10 bases matching TRBD2. Germline assignment: CDR1 LGHNT and CDR2 FRNRAP. The CDR3 length is 14 residues. The V gene end was trimmed by 5 bases and the J gene end by 3 bases; junction bases not matched to a gene: 4. The CDR3 region is CASGPRLAGYEQYF. CDR3 DNA: TGTGCTAGTGGTCCCCGACTAGCGGGCTACGAGCAGTACTTC.

This clone was seen only once. The chain employs TRBV24-1 and TRBJ2-7, with D possibly matching TRBD2 (5 bases). Germline V gives CDR1 KGHDR, CDR2 SFDVKD. This CDR3 comprises 15 residues. Trimming removed 0 bases from V and 1 base from J, with 9 bases in between. This CDR3 is CATSDLVGGSYEQYF. In nucleotides, the CDR3 is TGTGCCACCAGTGATTTGGTAGGAGGTTCCTACGAGCAGTACTTC.